This T cell receptor beta chain was sequenced in a study of blood T cell repertoires in COVID-19. Study information: Collection of acute and convalescent COVID-19 samples took place in the United States, Italy and Spain. PBMCs, B-cell-depleted T cells, or T cells were the source of the cDNA or gDNA that made up the material.

Germline V lookup: CDR1 GTSNPN, CDR2 SVGIG (reference sequence). The CDR3 is made up of 14 amino acids. The ends were cut back, 0 bases at V and 5 bases at J, with 10 bases in the middle. Assay used: immunoSEQ multiplex PCR; TCRdb lists only in-frame clones, some missing. The sample contains about 25,000 clones, roughly nine tenths of which appear only once. The rearrangement joins TRBV30 to TRBJ2-2, with D perhaps TRBD1 (5 bases). This TCR was recovered from a man between 65 and 85 years old with active COVID-19. The specimen was peripheral blood. The CDR3 nucleotides are TGTGCCTGGAGTGTATGGGGCCGGACCGGGGAGCTGTTTTTT. Translated: CAWSVWGRTGELFF.